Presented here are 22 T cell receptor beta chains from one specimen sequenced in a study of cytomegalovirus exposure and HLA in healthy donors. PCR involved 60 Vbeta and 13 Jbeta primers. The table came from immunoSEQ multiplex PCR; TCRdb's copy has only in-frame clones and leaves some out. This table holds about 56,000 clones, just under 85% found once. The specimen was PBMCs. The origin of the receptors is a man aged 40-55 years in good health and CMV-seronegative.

The CDR3 DNA reads TGTGCCAGCAGCCAAGGTAGTAATGGCTACACCTTC. It codes for CASSQGSNGYTF. This chain links TRBV4-2 with TRBJ1-2; no definite D call. Germline CDR1 reads LGHNA; CDR2 reads YNFKEQ. The CDR3 length is 12 residues. V lost 1 base to trimming and J lost 6 bases, with 6 bases between them.

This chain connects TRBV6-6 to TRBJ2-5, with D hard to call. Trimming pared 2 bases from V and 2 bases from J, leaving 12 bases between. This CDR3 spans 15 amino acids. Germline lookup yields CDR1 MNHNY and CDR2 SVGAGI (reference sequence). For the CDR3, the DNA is TGTGCCAGCAGTTACGCCGACACGATACAAGAGACCCAGTACTTC. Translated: CASSYADTIQETQYF.

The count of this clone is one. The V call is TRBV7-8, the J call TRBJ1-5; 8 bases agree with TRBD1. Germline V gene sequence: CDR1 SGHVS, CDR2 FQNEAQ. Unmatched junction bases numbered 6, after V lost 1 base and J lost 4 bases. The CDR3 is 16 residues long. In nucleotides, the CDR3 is TGTGCCAGCAGCTTAGGGGACAGGAGAGGTAATCAGCCCCAGCATTTT. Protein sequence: CASSLGDRRGNQPQHF.

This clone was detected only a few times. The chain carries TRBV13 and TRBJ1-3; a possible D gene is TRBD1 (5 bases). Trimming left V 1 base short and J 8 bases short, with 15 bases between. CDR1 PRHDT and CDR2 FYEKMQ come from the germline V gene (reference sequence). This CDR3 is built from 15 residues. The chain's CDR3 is CASSLDRGGADTIYF. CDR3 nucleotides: TGTGCCAGCAGCTTAGATCGGGGGGGTGCGGACACCATATATTTT.

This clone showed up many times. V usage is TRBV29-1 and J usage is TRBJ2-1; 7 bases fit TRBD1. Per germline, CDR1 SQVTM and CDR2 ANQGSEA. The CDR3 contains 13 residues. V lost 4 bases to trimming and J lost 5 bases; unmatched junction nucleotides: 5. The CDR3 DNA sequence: TGCAGCGTTGGGCAGGGGGAACACAATGAGCAGTTCTTC. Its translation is CSVGQGEHNEQFF.

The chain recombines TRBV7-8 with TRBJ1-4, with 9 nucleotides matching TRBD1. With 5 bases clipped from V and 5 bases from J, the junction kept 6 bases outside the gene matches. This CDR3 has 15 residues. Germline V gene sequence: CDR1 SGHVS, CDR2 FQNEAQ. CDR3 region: CASSRSGTGNEKLFF. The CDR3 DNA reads TGTGCCAGCAGCCGGTCCGGGACAGGGAATGAAAAACTGTTTTTT.

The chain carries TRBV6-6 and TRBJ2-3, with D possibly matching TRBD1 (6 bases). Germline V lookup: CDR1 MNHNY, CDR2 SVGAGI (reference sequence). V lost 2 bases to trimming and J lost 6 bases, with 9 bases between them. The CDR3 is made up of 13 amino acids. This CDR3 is CASSYRQGDTQYF. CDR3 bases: TGTGCCAGCAGTTACAGGCAGGGGGATACGCAGTATTTT.

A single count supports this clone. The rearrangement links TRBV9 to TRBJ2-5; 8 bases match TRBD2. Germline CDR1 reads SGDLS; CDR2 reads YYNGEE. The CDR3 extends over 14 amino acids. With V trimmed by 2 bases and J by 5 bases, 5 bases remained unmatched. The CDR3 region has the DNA TGTGCCAGCAGCGTCGGGGGGGCATTGGAGACCCAGTACTTC. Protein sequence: CASSVGGALETQYF.

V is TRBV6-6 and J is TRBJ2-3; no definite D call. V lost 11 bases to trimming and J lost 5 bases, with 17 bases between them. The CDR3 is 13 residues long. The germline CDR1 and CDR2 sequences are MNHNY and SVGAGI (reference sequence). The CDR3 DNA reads TGTGCCGCTTTACGGGTAGTCGGAGATACGCAGTATTTT. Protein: CAALRVVGDTQYF.

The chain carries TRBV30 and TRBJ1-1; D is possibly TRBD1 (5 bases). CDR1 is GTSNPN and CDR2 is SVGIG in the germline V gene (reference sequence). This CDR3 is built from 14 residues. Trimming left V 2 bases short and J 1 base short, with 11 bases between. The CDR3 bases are TGTGCCTGGAGTCAGGGTCGAAGGAACACTGAAGCTTTCTTT. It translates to CAWSQGRRNTEAFF.

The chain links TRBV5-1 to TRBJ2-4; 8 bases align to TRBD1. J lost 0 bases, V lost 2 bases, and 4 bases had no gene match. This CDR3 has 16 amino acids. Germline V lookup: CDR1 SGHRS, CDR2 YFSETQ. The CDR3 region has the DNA TGCGCCAGCAGCTTAGGACAGGGCCTAGCCAAAAACATTCAGTACTTC. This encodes CASSLGQGLAKNIQYF.

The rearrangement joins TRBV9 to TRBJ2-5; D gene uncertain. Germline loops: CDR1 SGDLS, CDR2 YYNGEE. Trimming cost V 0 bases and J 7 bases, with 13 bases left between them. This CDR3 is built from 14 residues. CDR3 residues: CASSVDAAFGTQYF. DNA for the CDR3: TGTGCCAGCAGCGTAGATGCCGCTTTCGGGACCCAGTACTTC.

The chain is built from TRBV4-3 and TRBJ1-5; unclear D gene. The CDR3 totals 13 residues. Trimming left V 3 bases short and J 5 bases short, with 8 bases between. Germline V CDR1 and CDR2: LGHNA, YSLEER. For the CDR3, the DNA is TGCGCCAGCAGCCAGAACAGAGATCAGCCCCAGCATTTT. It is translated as CASSQNRDQPQHF.

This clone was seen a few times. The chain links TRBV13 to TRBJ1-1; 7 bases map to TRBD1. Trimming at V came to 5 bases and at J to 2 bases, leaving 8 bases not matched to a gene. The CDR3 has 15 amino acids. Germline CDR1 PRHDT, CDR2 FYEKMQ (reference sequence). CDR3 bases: TGTGCCAGCAGCCCAGGGGGGACAGTAAACACTGAAGCTTTCTTT. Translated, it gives CASSPGGTVNTEAFF.

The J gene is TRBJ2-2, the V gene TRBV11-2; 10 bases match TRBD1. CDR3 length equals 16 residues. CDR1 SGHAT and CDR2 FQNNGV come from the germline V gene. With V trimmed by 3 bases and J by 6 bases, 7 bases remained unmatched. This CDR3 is CASSFPGTGVAGELFF. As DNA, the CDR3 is TGTGCCAGCAGCTTCCCCGGGACAGGGGTGGCCGGGGAGCTGTTTTTT.

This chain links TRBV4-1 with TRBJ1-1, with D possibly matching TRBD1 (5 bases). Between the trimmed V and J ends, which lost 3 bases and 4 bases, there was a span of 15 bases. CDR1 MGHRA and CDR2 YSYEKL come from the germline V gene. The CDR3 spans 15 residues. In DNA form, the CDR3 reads TGCGCCAGCAGCCATATGATGTGGGGGGTCACTGAAGCTTTCTTT. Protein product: CASSHMMWGVTEAFF.

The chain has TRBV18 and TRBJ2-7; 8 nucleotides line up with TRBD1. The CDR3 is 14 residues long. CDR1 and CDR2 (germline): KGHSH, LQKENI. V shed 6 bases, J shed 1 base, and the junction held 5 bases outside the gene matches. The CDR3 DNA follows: TGTGCCAGCTCCCCAAGACAGGGGTCCTACGAGCAGTACTTC. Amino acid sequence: CASSPRQGSYEQYF.

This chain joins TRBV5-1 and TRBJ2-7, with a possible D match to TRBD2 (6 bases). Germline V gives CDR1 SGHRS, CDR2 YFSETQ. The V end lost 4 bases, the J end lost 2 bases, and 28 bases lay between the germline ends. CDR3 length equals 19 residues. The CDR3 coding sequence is TGCGCCAGCAGCCCAAACCCGGACACTGCGGGGATATGGACCTACGAGCAGTACGTC. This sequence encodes CASSPNPDTAGIWTYEQYV.

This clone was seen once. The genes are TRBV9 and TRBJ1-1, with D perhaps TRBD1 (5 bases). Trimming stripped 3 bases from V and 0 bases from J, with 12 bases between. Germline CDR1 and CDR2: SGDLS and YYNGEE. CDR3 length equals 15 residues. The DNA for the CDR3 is TGTGCCAGCAGCGCCCAAACAGGCTTGAACACTGAAGCTTTCTTT. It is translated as CASSAQTGLNTEAFF.

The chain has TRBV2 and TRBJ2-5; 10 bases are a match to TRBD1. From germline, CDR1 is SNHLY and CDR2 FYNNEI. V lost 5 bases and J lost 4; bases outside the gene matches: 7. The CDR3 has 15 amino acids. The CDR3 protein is CASSSGQGITETQYF. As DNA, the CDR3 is TGTGCCAGCAGTTCGGGACAGGGGATCACAGAGACCCAGTACTTC.

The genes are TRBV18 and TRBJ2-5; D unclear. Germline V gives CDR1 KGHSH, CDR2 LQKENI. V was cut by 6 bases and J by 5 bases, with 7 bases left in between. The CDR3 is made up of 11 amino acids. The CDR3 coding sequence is TGTGCCAGCTCCCCAAGCGAGACCCAGTACTTC. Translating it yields CASSPSETQYF. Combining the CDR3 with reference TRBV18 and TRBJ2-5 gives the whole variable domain NAGVMQNPRHLVRRRGQEARLRCSPMKGHSHVYWYRQLPEEGLKFMVYLQKENIIDESGMPKERFSAEFPKEGPSILRIQQVVRGDSAAYFCASSPSETQYFGPGTRLLVL.

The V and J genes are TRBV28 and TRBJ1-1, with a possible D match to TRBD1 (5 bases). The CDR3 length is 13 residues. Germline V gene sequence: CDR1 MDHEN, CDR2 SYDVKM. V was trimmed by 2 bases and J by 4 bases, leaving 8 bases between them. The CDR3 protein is CASSLGGGTEAFF. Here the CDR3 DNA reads TGTGCCAGCAGTTTAGGGGGGGGCACTGAAGCTTTCTTT. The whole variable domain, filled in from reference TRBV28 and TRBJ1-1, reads DVKVTQSSRYLVKRTGEKVFLECVQDMDHENMFWYRQDPGLGLRLIYFSYDVKMKEKGDIPEGYSVSREKKERFSLILESASTNQTSMYLCASSLGGGTEAFFGQGTRLTVV.